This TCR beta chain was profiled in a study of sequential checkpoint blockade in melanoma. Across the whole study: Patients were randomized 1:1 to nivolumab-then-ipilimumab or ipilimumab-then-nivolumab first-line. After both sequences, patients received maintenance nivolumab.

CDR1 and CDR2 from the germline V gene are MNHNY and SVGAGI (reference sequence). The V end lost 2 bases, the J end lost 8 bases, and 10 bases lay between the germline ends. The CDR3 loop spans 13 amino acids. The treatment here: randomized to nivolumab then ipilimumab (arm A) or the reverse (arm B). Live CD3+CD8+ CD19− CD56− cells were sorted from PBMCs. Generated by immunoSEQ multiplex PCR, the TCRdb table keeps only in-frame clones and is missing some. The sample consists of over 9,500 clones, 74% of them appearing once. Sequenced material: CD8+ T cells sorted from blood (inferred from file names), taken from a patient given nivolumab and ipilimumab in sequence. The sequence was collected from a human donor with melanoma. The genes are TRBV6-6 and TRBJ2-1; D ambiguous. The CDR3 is CASSYQLYDEQFF. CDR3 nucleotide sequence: TGTGCCAGCAGTTACCAACTCTATGATGAGCAGTTCTTC.